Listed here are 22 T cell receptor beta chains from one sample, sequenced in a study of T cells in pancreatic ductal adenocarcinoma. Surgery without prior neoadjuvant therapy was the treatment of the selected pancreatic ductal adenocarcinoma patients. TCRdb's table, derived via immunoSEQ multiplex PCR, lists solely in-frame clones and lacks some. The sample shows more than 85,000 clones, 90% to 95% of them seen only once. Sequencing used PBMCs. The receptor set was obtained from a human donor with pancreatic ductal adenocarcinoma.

The chain's CDR3 is CASSGTEQETQYF. The CDR3 DNA reads TGTGCCAGCAGTGGGACAGAGCAAGAGACCCAGTACTTC. The J gene is TRBJ2-5, the V gene TRBV27; 7 nucleotides match TRBD1. J was trimmed by 2 bases and V by 5 bases; bases with no gene match: 2. Per germline, CDR1 MNHEY and CDR2 SMNVEV (reference sequence). The CDR3 spans 13 residues.

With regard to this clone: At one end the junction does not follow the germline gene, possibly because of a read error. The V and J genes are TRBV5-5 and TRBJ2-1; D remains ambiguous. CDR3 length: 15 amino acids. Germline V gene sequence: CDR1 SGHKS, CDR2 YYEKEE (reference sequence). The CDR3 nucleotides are TGTGCCAGCACCTTGGACGTCGGTTACTACAATGAGCAGTTCTTC. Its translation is CASTLDVGYYNEQFF.

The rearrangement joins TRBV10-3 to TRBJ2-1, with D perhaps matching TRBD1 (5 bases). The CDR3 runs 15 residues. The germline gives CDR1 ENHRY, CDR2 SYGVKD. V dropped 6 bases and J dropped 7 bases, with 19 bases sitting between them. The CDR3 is CAISKDRVKGNEQFF. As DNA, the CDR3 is TGTGCCATCAGCAAAGACAGAGTCAAGGGGAATGAGCAGTTCTTC.

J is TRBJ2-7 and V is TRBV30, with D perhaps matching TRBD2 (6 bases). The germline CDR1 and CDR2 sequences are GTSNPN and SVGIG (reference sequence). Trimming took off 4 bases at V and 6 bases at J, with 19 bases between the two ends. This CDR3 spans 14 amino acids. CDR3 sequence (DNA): TGTGCCTGGACCCTCGCCGTCGGGGGTGGCGAGCAGTACTTC. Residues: CAWTLAVGGGEQYF.

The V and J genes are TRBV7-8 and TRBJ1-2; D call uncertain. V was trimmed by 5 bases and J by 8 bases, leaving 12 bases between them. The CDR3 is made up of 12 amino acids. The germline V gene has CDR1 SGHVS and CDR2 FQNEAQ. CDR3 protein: CASSGEVLGYTF. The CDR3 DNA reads TGTGCCAGCAGCGGAGAGGTGCTCGGCTACACCTTC.

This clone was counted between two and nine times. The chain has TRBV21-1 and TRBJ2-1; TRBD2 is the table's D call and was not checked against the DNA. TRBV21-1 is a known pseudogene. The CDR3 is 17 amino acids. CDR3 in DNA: TGTGCCAGCAGCAAAGGCTCACTAGCGGGAGCCTACAATGAGCAGTTCTTC. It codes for CASSKGSLAGAYNEQFF.

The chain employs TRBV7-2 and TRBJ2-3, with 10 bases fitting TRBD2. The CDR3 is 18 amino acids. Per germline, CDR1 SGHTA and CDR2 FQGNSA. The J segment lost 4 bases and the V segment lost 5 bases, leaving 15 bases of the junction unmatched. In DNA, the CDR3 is TGTGCCAGCAGCACAACCCCCCCCCTAGCGGGAGACTCAGATACGCAGTATTTT. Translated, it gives CASSTTPPLAGDSDTQYF.

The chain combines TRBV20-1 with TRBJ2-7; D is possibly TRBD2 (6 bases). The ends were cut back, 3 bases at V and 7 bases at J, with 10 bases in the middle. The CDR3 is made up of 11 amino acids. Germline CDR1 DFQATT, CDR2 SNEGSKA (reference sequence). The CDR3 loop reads CSARGGGEQYF. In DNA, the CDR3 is TGCAGTGCTAGGGGGGGTGGTGAGCAGTACTTC.

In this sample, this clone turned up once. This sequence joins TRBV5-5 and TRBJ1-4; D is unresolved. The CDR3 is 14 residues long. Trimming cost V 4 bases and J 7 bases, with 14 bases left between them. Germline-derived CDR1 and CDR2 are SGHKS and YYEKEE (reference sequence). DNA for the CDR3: TGTGCCAGCAGCCCCGCGGGGTGGGGTGAAAAACTGTTTTTT. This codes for CASSPAGWGEKLFF.

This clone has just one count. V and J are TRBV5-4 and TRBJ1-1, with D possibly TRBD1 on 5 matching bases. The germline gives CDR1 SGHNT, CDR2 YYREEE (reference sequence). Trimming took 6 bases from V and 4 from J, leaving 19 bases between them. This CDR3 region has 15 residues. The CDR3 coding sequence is TGTGCCAGCAACAAGCAAGGGGCGGGAGTCACTGAAGCTTTCTTT. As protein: CASNKQGAGVTEAFF.

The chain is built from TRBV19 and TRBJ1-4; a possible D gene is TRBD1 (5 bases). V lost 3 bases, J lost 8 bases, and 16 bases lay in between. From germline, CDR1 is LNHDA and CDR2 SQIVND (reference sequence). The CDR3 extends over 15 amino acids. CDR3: CASSIGAASGEKLFF. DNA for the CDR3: TGTGCCAGTAGTATTGGGGCAGCCAGTGGGGAAAAACTGTTTTTT. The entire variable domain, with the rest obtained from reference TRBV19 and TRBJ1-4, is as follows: DGGITQSPKYLFRKEGQNVTLSCEQNLNHDAMYWYRQDPGQGLRLIYYSQIVNDFQKGDIAEGYSVSREKKESFPLTVTSAQKNPTAFYLCASSIGAASGEKLFFGSGTQLSVL.

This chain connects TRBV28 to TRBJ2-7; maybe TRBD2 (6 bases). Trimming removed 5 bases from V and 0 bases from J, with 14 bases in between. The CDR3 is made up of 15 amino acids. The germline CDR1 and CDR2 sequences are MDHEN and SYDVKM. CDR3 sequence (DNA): TGTGCCAGCAGTAGGGCGGGAACCAGCTCCTACGAGCAGTACTTC. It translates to CASSRAGTSSYEQYF.

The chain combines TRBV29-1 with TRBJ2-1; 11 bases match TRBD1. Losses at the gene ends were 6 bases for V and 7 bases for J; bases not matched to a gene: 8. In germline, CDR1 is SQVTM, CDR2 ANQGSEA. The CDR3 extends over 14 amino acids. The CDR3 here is CSVKGGQGANEQFF. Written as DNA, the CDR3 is TGCAGCGTAAAGGGAGGACAGGGGGCGAATGAGCAGTTCTTC.

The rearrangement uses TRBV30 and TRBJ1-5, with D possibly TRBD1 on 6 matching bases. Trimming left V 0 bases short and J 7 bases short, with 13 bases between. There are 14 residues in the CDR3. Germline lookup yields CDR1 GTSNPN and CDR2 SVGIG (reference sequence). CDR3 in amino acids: CAWSVQGGWQPQHF. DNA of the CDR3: TGTGCCTGGAGTGTACAGGGAGGGTGGCAGCCCCAGCATTTT. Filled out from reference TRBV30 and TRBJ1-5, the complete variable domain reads SQTIHQWPATLVQPVGSPLSLECTVEGTSNPNLYWYRQAAGRGLQLLFYSVGIGQISSEVPQNLSASRPQDRQFILSSKKLLLSDSGFYLCAWSVQGGWQPQHFGDGTRLSIL.

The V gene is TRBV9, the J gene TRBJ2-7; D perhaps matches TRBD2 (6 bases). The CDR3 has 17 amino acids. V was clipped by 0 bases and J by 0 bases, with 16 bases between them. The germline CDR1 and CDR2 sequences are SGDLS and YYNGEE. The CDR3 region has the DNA TGTGCCAGCAGCGTAGGGCATAGCGGTCGGGCCTCCTACGAGCAGTACTTC. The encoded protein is CASSVGHSGRASYEQYF.

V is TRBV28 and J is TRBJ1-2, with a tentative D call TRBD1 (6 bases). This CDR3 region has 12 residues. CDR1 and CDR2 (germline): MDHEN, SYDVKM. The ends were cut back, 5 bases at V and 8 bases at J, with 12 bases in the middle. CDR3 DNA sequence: TGTGCCAGCAGTACACAGGGTGAAGGCTACACCTTC. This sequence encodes CASSTQGEGYTF.

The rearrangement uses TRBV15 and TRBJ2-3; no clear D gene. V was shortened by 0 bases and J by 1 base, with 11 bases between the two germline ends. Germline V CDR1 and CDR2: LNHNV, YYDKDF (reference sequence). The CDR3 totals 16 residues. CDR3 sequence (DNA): TGTGCCACCAGCAGAGATAGCACTCGACGCACAGATACGCAGTATTTT. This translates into CATSRDSTRRTDTQYF.

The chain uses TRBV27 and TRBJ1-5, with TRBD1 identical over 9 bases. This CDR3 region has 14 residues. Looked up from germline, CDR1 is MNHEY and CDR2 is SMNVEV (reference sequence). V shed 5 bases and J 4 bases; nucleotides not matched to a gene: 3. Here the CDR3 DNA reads TGTGCCAGCAGTGTCGACAGGGGGAATCAGCCCCAGCATTTT. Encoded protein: CASSVDRGNQPQHF.

CDR3 residues: CASSASSTVYEQYF. The CDR3 DNA sequence: TGTGCCAGCAGCGCTTCATCGACAGTCTACGAGCAGTACTTC. This chain links TRBV7-2 with TRBJ2-7, with a tentative D call TRBD1 (5 bases). The CDR3 extends over 14 amino acids. The ends were cut back, 5 bases at V and 3 bases at J, with 14 bases in the middle. Germline lookup yields CDR1 SGHTA and CDR2 FQGNSA.

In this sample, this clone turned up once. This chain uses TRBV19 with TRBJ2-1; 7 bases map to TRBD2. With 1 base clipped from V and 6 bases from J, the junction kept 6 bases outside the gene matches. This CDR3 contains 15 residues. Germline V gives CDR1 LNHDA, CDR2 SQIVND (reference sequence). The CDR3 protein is CASSIGGSFANEQFF. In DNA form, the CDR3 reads TGTGCCAGTAGTATAGGCGGGAGTTTCGCCAATGAGCAGTTCTTC.

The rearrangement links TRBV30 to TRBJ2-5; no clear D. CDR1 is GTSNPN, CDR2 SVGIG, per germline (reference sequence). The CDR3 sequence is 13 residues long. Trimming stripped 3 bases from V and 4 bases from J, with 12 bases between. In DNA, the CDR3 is TGTGCCTGGAGCCGAAATGAGTTAGAGACCCAGTACTTC. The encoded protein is CAWSRNELETQYF.

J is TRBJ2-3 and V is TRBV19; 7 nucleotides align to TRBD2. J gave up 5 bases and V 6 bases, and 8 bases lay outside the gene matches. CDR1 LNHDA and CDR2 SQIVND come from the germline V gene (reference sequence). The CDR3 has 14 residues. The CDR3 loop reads CASSPGEGIDTQYF. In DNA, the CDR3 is TGTGCCAGTAGCCCTGGGGAGGGTATAGATACGCAGTATTTT.